This note documents a single T cell receptor (beta chain) sequence. Its antigen specificity is not known. Base qualities are not recorded, but no much larger clone differs from it by a single base. The time point label for this specimen denotes: baseline before first vaccination. The vaccinee samples were drawn from two UK trials, COV001 and COV002, one of which was a single-blind randomized controlled phase 2/3 trial testing AZD1222 (ChAdOx1 nCoV-19) in healthy adults. For TCRbeta chain sequencing, PBMC samples were collected from trial participants at day 0 and at day 28 after the second dose. V was cut back by 0 bases and J by 4 bases, leaving a gap of 10 bases between them. CDR1 is given as SGHNT and CDR2 as YYREEE, both from the germline V gene (reference sequence). Reading from cysteine to phenylalanine, the CDR3 counts 14 amino acids. Here the CDR3 DNA is all that survives: 42 bases in frame from base 1.

The data are from a study of T cell responses to AZD1222 COVID-19 vaccine (dated by TCRdb to the early 2020s). Regarding the study in general: AZD1222 recipients given second doses at about 4 weeks or at about 12 weeks were pooled, since spike-specific TCR depth and breadth were not found to differ between the two schedules. TCR sequencing covered over 230 trial participants: 207 given two doses of AZD1222 and 26 given two doses of MenACWY control vaccine. Trial participants were enrolled by age into 18-55, 56-69 and 70-plus year subgroups, with approximately 150, 30 and 60 TCR-sequenced participants respectively. Study-level results and caveats: The whole spike protein was spanned by vaccine-associated CD4 TCRs, and dominant responses were seen in regions 160-218 and 743-854. In the small 56-69-year group, the increase in depth fell short of significance, most likely because of low power. Nearly half of unique spike-specific TCRs reportedly recognized epitopes outside regions mutated in the B.1.351 and B.1.1.7 variants. Most participants were white British and females outnumbered males, and the authors suggested that clonal diversity may have been underestimated. After two AZD1222 doses, spike-specific TCR breadth and depth were significantly higher than at day 0 and than in MenACWY recipients. Because no day 14 peak-response samples were available, the repertoires could be characterized only after the peak T cell response. Conclusions about previously exposed vaccinees are limited, since just a handful of AZD1222 recipients were seropositive for SARS-CoV-2 at baseline.

The CDR3 regions of human TCRbeta chains were analyzed by immunosequencing. In the paper's pipeline: Repertoire TCRs were matched against a reference library of SARS-CoV-2-specific TCRs generated with the MIRA antigen-specificity platform. Breadth meant the fraction of unique TCRs that were SARS-CoV-2-associated, whereas depth meant the fraction of total T cells that were SARS-CoV-2-associated. Using the MIRA data, each spike-specific TCR was mapped to the spike region that the TCR reacts to and placed in a CD4 or CD8 class. Log10-transformed breadth and depth values were compared by one-way ANOVA with Sidak's multiple comparisons tests. The source is immuneACCESS, and TCRdb retained only in-frame sequences with V and J called. Part of the clones is not carried over; for the studies checked, unresolved V genes explain less than half of this, and the remainder is unexplained. The V and J calls and the clone size are those of that table, but D and trimming were determined from the DNA. The sample table holds 120,000 or so clones, of which around 92% were seen once. The ten largest clonotypes hold around 0.96% of the sample.

The receptor was derived from an adult in good health. The material sequenced was peripheral blood, taken on day 0 of AZD1222 vaccination. The chain was built from TRBV5-4 and TRBJ1-1; TRBD1 is perhaps the D gene, given 6 matching bases. The CDR3 here reads CASSLGGAGTEAFF. Read as DNA, the sequence is TGTGCCAGCAGCTTGGGGGGGGCAGGCACTGAAGCTTTCTTT.